Detailed here is one T cell receptor beta chain. The antigen remains unidentified. Losses at the gene ends were 5 bases for V and 3 bases for J; bases not matched to a gene: 7. The CDR3 contains 16 residues. Germline CDR1 reads SGHTA; CDR2 reads FQGNSA. The sample comes from a study of identical twins. The study, taken as a whole, reports: The authors noted that invariant MAIT and iNKT cells could partly confound zero-insertion analyses. Out-of-frame alpha sequences common to twins exhibited a surplus of low generation probability. Conclusions were based on cross-sectional statistical analysis, without following the same donors.

A single record per CDR3 protein comes from TCRdb applying MiXCR to the 5' RACE reads. The repertoire consists of a few hundred thousand distinct CDR3 sequences, with less than 20% occurring once and the leading ten covering less than 15%. Sequencing was carried out using naive T cells sorted from blood. This TCR was recovered from a man aged 50 to 59 in good health. The chain is built from TRBV7-2 and TRBJ2-2, with 9 bases that match TRBD2. This CDR3 reads CASSPRVAGDTGELFF. Here the CDR3 DNA reads TGTGCCAGCAGCCCCCGGGTAGCGGGAGACACCGGGGAGCTGTTTTTT.